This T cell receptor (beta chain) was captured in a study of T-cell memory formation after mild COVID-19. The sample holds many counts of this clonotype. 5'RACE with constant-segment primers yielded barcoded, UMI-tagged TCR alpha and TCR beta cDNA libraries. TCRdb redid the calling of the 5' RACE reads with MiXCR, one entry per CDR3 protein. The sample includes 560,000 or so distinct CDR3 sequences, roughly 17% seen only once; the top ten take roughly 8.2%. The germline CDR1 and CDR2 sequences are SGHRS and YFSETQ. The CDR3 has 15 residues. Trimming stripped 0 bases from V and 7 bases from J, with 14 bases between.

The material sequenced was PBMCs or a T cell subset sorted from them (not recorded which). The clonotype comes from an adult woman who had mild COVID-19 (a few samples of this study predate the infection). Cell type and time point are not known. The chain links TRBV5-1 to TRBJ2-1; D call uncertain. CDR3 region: CASSLASTSVNEQFF. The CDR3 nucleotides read TGCGCCAGCAGCTTGGCCTCGACCTCAGTGAATGAGCAGTTCTTC.